The clone carrying this T cell receptor (beta chain) was observed many times. The antigen is not known. These data come from a study of identical twins. It was template switching that added a universal primer site, and there were unique molecular identifiers on the cDNA. TCRdb redid the calling of the 5' RACE reads with MiXCR, one entry per CDR3 protein. The sample has approximately 690,000 distinct CDR3 sequences, approximately 6.1% seen once; the top ten hold 1.5% to 2%. General observations from the study: It was out-of-frame TCR alpha sharing in monozygotic twins that models underestimated.

V dropped 5 bases and J dropped 4 bases, with 17 bases sitting between them. Germline lookup yields CDR1 SGHTA and CDR2 FQGNSA. The CDR3 totals 15 residues. Donors uniformly comprised healthy Caucasians. The chain recombines TRBV7-2 with TRBJ2-5; a weak D match, TRBD1 (6 bases). This clonotype was sampled from a man aged 18 to 35 in good health. Specimen: naive T cells sorted from blood. DNA for the CDR3: TGTGCCAGCAGCGAAAACAGAGGGGGTCCAGAGACCCAGTACTTC. This codes for CASSENRGGPETQYF.